The 27 T cell receptor beta chains below come from one sample, sequenced in a study of T cell responses to AZD1222 COVID-19 vaccine. The assay was immunoSEQ multiplex PCR, and TCRdb's table has in-frame clones only and misses some. The sample has 150,000 or so clones, about 91% seen once; the top ten hold about 4.5%. The source material was peripheral blood, sampled on day 0 of AZD1222 vaccination. All receptors come from an adult in good health.

The CDR3 region has the DNA TGTGCCACCAGCAGAGTGTCCGGGTCGGACGGGGAGCTGTTTTTT. It is translated as CATSRVSGSDGELFF. V and J are TRBV15 and TRBJ2-2; D unclear. Looked up from germline, CDR1 is LNHNV and CDR2 is YYDKDF (reference sequence). CDR3 length equals 15 residues. Trimming took 1 base from V and 7 from J, leaving 13 bases between them. The variable domain in full, with the rest retrieved from reference TRBV15 and TRBJ2-2, is DAMVIQNPRYQVTQFGKPVTLSCSQTLNHNVMYWYQQKSSQAPKLLFHYYDKDFNNEADTPDNFQSRRPNTSFCFLDIRSPGLGDTAMYLCATSRVSGSDGELFFGEGSRLTVL.

This clone appeared a single time. The CDR3 nucleotides read TGTGCCAGCATCGCAGGCGACCAGGGGGCGGTTCAAGAGACCCAGTACTTC. It yields the protein CASIAGDQGAVQETQYF. J is TRBJ2-5 and V is TRBV21-1; the D call TRBD1 from the table was never checked on the DNA. TRBV21-1 is designated a pseudogene. The CDR3 totals 17 residues.

This rearrangement joins TRBV6-5 to TRBJ2-5; 7 bases agree with TRBD2. This CDR3 is built from 14 residues. After removal of 3 bases from V and 4 bases from J, the junction contained 5 bases not matched to a gene. Germline CDR1 MNHEY, CDR2 SVGAGI. The CDR3 nucleotides are TGTGCCAGCAGTTATCCCCCGGGGGGAGAGACCCAGTACTTC. Residues: CASSYPPGGETQYF.

The CDR3 coding sequence is TGTGCCAGCAGCTCAGGAACCACCTATAATTCACCCCTCCACTTT. It translates to CASSSGTTYNSPLHF. V and J are TRBV11-2 and TRBJ1-6, with unresolved D. V was cut by 4 bases and J by 2 bases, with 9 bases left in between. The CDR3 totals 15 residues. Germline loops: CDR1 SGHAT, CDR2 FQNNGV. Full variable domain (remainder filled in from reference TRBV11-2 and TRBJ1-6): EAGVAQSPRYKIIEKRQSVAFWCNPISGHATLYWYQQILGQGPKLLIQFQNNGVVDDSQLPKDRFSAERLKGVDSTLKIQPAKLEDSAVYLCASSSGTTYNSPLHFGNGTRLTVT.

The genes are TRBV5-6 and TRBJ1-3; 7 bases match TRBD1. V was clipped by 5 bases and J by 3 bases; unmatched bases: 8. CDR1 and CDR2 (germline): SGHDT, YYEEEE. The CDR3 covers 15 residues. The CDR3 here is CASRGVGDSGNTIYF. The CDR3 DNA is TGTGCCAGCAGAGGGGTCGGGGACAGTGGAAACACCATATATTTT.

The chain has TRBV10-3 and TRBJ2-3; TRBD2 matches at 8 bases. Trimming removed 2 bases from V and 4 bases from J; junction bases left unmatched: 14. The CDR3 is 18 amino acids. Germline V gene sequence: CDR1 ENHRY, CDR2 SYGVKD. CDR3 region: CAISEPTQRESPPDTQYF. Written as DNA, the CDR3 is TGTGCCATCAGTGAGCCGACGCAGCGGGAGTCCCCACCAGATACGCAGTATTTT.

The gene calls are TRBV7-2 and TRBJ2-5, with D possibly being TRBD1 (7 bases). Germline V gene lookup returns CDR1 SGHTA and CDR2 FQGNSA. V lost 5 bases, J lost 2 bases, and 15 bases lay in between. The CDR3 sequence is 15 residues long. CDR3 bases: TGTGCCAGCAGCCCGGGGGACAGAGGACAAGAGACCCAGTACTTC. It codes for CASSPGDRGQETQYF.

This clone was seen only once. The V gene is TRBV6-5, the J gene TRBJ2-1, with D perhaps given as TRBD1 or TRBD2 (6 bases each). CDR3 length equals 11 residues. The germline gives CDR1 MNHEY, CDR2 SVGAGI. V was shortened by 7 bases and J by 8 bases, with 9 bases between the two germline ends. CDR3 loop: CASMGGDEQFF. The CDR3 DNA follows: TGTGCCAGCATGGGGGGCGATGAGCAGTTCTTC.

V is TRBV7-9 and J is TRBJ1-4; no clear D gene. Looked up from germline, CDR1 is SEHNR and CDR2 is FQNEAQ (reference sequence). V lost 5 bases to trimming and J lost 11 bases, with 12 bases between them. CDR3 size: 12 residues. The CDR3 DNA sequence: TGTGCCAGCAGCCACGACGAAATGAAACTGTTTTTT. As protein: CASSHDEMKLFF.

J is TRBJ2-5 and V is TRBV6-5; TRBD1 aligns across 7 bases. Germline V CDR1 and CDR2: MNHEY, SVGAGI. V was pared by 6 bases and J by 1 base, with 8 bases of the junction left unmatched. The CDR3 loop spans 15 amino acids. The CDR3 DNA sequence: TGTGCCAGCAGCGCTGAGGGGGCGGCCCAAGAGACCCAGTACTTC. It encodes CASSAEGAAQETQYF.

The chain couples TRBV14 to TRBJ2-2; D gene uncertain. The CDR3 covers 13 residues. Germline CDR1 and CDR2: SGHDN and FVKESK. V was cut by 1 base and J by 3 bases, with 3 bases left in between. The CDR3 is CASSQGYTGELFF. The CDR3 DNA reads as TGTGCCAGCAGCCAAGGGTACACCGGGGAGCTGTTTTTT.

The chain recombines TRBV28 with TRBJ2-5, with 8 bases that match TRBD1. The V gene's germline CDR1 is MDHEN and CDR2 SYDVKM. With 1 base clipped from V and 1 base from J, the junction kept 5 bases outside the gene matches. CDR3 length equals 16 residues. CDR3 sequence (DNA): TGTGCCAGCAGTTTATTCCCAGGGGGCGGCCAAGAGACCCAGTACTTC. It specifies CASSLFPGGGQETQYF.

The table lists this clone with a few counts. This rearrangement joins TRBV30 to TRBJ2-1; 7 nucleotides match TRBD2. Trimming took 2 bases from V and 14 from J; bases not matched to a gene: 15. CDR1 and CDR2 from the germline V gene are GTSNPN and SVGIG (reference sequence). The CDR3 sequence is 14 residues long. The CDR3 spells CAWSSDDKAGLEFF. For the CDR3, the DNA is TGTGCCTGGAGTAGCGACGACAAAGCGGGATTAGAGTTCTTC.

The J gene is TRBJ1-2, the V gene TRBV27; TRBD1 matches at 8 bases. Trimming cost V 5 bases and J 4 bases; bases outside gene matches: 3. The CDR3 sequence is 13 residues long. Germline V gene data show CDR1 as MNHEY and CDR2 as SMNVEV (reference sequence). DNA for the CDR3: TGTGCCAGCAGTCCCGGGACAGGCTATGGCTACACCTTC. It yields the protein CASSPGTGYGYTF.

The chain links TRBV23-1 to TRBJ1-6, with D maybe TRBD1 (5 bases). Being an ORF, TRBV23-1 has a function that is uncertain. V lost 2 bases and J lost 0, with 20 bases in between. The CDR3 is made up of 20 amino acids. The CDR3 reads CASSQRPEEHRSSYNSPLHF. CDR3 DNA: TGCGCCAGCAGTCAAAGGCCTGAGGAGCACAGGAGCTCCTATAATTCACCCCTCCACTTT.

The chain uses TRBV7-3 and TRBJ2-7; D is perhaps TRBD2 (6 bases). CDR1 SGHTA and CDR2 FQGTGA come from the germline V gene. Trimming took off 2 bases at V and 3 bases at J, with 11 bases between the two ends. This CDR3 has 14 residues. The CDR3 DNA follows: TGTGCCAGCAGCTTAGGGGTTAGCGGCTACGAGCAGTACTTC. Translated, it gives CASSLGVSGYEQYF.

The chain carries TRBV19 and TRBJ1-2; D not certain. The V end lost 1 base, the J end lost 1 base, and 4 bases lay between the germline ends. CDR3 size: 13 residues. In germline, CDR1 is LNHDA, CDR2 SQIVND (reference sequence). CDR3 DNA: TGTGCCAGTAGTATAGCCGGTAACTATGGCTACACCTTC. Protein sequence: CASSIAGNYGYTF.

This clone was detected only once. The chain is built from TRBV5-8 and TRBJ2-4; 7 positions match TRBD1. The V gene's germline CDR1 is SGHTS and CDR2 YDEGEE. This CDR3 has 14 amino acids. The V segment lost 0 bases and the J segment 8 bases; nucleotides outside the gene matches: 5. This CDR3 is CASSLVGQLYIQYF. The DNA for the CDR3 is TGTGCCAGCAGCTTGGTGGGACAGCTTTACATTCAGTACTTC.

The chain carries TRBV4-3 and TRBJ1-2; TRBD1 is a possible D gene (5 bases). This CDR3 has 14 amino acids. Looked up from germline, CDR1 is LGHNA and CDR2 is YSLEER. V was clipped by 3 bases and J by 0 bases, with 8 bases between them. Written as DNA, the CDR3 is TGCGCCAGCAGCCAGGCAGGGACTAACTATGGCTACACCTTC. Translating gives CASSQAGTNYGYTF.

V and J are TRBV5-1 and TRBJ2-5; TRBD1 matches at 10 bases. In germline, CDR1 is SGHRS, CDR2 YFSETQ. The CDR3 covers 15 residues. V trimming: 0 bases; J trimming: 1 base; junction bases outside the gene matches: 0. The CDR3 sequence: CASSLGTGGQETQYF. CDR3 in DNA: TGCGCCAGCAGCTTGGGGACAGGGGGCCAAGAGACCCAGTACTTC.

The V call is TRBV24-1, the J call TRBJ2-1; D possibly corresponds to TRBD1 (5 bases). V was pared by 1 base and J by 6 bases, with 15 bases between. Germline V CDR1 and CDR2: KGHDR, SFDVKD. CDR3 length: 16 amino acids. CDR3 DNA sequence: TGTGCCACCAGTGATTTTCGCCAGGGCTGGAGCAATGAGCAGTTCTTC. This codes for CATSDFRQGWSNEQFF.

This chain links TRBV11-1 with TRBJ2-2; D possibly uses TRBD1 or TRBD2 (6 bases each). The CDR3 is made up of 15 amino acids. Germline loops: CDR1 SGHAT, CDR2 FQDESV (reference sequence). V was pared by 5 bases and J by 4 bases, with 14 bases between. CDR3 sequence reads: CASSLVGGPTGELFF. The CDR3 DNA follows: TGTGCCAGCAGCCTAGTTGGGGGGCCCACCGGGGAGCTGTTTTTT.

J is TRBJ1-2 and V is TRBV20-1; D is ambiguous. CDR3 size: 11 residues. V was shortened by 5 bases and J by 3 bases, with 7 bases between the two germline ends. CDR1 is DFQATT, CDR2 SNEGSKA, per germline (reference sequence). This CDR3 is CSASKDYGYTF. Here the CDR3 DNA reads TGCAGTGCTTCCAAAGACTATGGCTACACCTTC.

This clone was seen once. The chain has TRBV3-1 (or the pseudogene TRBV3-2) and TRBJ2-7; D unclear. The ends were cut back, 1 base at V and 0 bases at J, with 10 bases in the middle. CDR3 length: 15 residues. CDR1 and CDR2 from the germline V gene are LGHDT and YNNKEL (reference sequence). The CDR3 spells CASSQVSLPSYEQYF. The DNA for the CDR3 is TGTGCCAGCAGCCAAGTTTCCCTTCCCTCCTACGAGCAGTACTTC.

J is TRBJ1-2 and V is TRBV30; 8 bases match TRBD1. Germline values: CDR1 GTSNPN, CDR2 SVGIG (reference sequence). Losses at the gene ends were 2 bases for V and 7 bases for J; bases not matched to a gene: 6. CDR3 length equals 13 residues. The CDR3 region has the DNA TGTGCCTGGAGTCCGAGGACAGGGAGTGGCTACACCTTC. Encoded protein: CAWSPRTGSGYTF. The complete variable domain, with remaining parts taken from reference TRBV30 and TRBJ1-2, reads SQTIHQWPATLVQPVGSPLSLECTVEGTSNPNLYWYRQAAGRGLQLLFYSVGIGQISSEVPQNLSASRPQDRQFILSSKKLLLSDSGFYLCAWSPRTGSGYTFGSGTRLTVV.

V is TRBV15 and J is TRBJ2-5; D remains unclear. CDR3 length: 16 residues. Germline values: CDR1 LNHNV, CDR2 YYDKDF (reference sequence). V shed 0 bases and J shed 2 bases, with 13 bases lying between them. The CDR3 bases are TGTGCCACCAGCAGAGATTTTCAGAGCGAACAAGAGACCCAGTACTTC. Its protein product is CATSRDFQSEQETQYF.

The chain carries TRBV6-5 and TRBJ1-6; D remains ambiguous. The CDR3 sequence is 14 residues long. Germline V gene data show CDR1 as MNHEY and CDR2 as SVGAGI. The V end lost 8 bases, the J end lost 0 bases, and 8 bases lay between the germline ends. The CDR3 sequence: CASRRSSYNSPLHF. DNA of the CDR3: TGTGCCAGCCGTAGGAGCTCCTATAATTCACCCCTCCACTTT.